Following are 12 T cell receptor beta chains from one sample sequenced in a study of cytomegalovirus exposure and HLA in healthy donors. 60 Vbeta and 13 Jbeta primers were used in PCR. The assay was immunoSEQ multiplex PCR, and TCRdb's table has in-frame clones only and misses some. The sample has about 63,000 clones; 80% to 90% are singletons. Specimen: PBMCs. These receptors originate from a woman in her twenties or thirties in good health and CMV-seropositive.

On this clone itself: The sample holds other DNA sequences that translate to the same CDR3. This chain joins TRBV7-9 and TRBJ1-2; D possibly corresponds to TRBD1 (5 bases). The CDR3 covers 15 residues. The V and J ends lost 4 bases and 1 base respectively, with 13 bases between them. Germline V gene lookup returns CDR1 SEHNR and CDR2 FQNEAQ (reference sequence). CDR3 sequence: CASSSRTFVNYGYTF. In DNA form, the CDR3 reads TGTGCCAGCAGCTCTAGGACATTCGTTAACTATGGCTACACCTTC.

The chain has TRBV7-2 and TRBJ1-5; D gene ambiguous. Germline CDR1 is SGHTA and CDR2 is FQGNSA. There are 15 residues in the CDR3. The ends were cut back, 1 base at V and 2 bases at J, with 9 bases in the middle. CDR3 nucleotide sequence: TGTGCCAGCAGCTTAGAAATGAGGGGCAATCAGCCCCAGCATTTT. Its translation is CASSLEMRGNQPQHF.

The chain combines TRBV4-1 with TRBJ1-5, with 7 bases aligning to TRBD1. Trimming cost V 4 bases and J 1 base; bases outside gene matches: 4. The CDR3 loop spans 15 amino acids. Per germline, CDR1 MGHRA and CDR2 YSYEKL. CDR3 region: CASSRTQGSNQPQHF. The CDR3 DNA is TGCGCCAGCAGCCGAACACAGGGGAGCAATCAGCCCCAGCATTTT.

The chain carries TRBV7-9 and TRBJ2-7; a possible D gene is TRBD1 (6 bases). V shed 1 base and J shed 5 bases, with 15 bases lying between them. The CDR3 has 15 residues. Germline V gene lookup returns CDR1 SEHNR and CDR2 FQNEAQ (reference sequence). CDR3 sequence reads: CASSLGGLVLHEQYF. The CDR3 DNA reads TGTGCCAGCAGCTTAGGGGGGCTAGTCCTCCACGAGCAGTACTTC. Full variable domain (outside the CDR3, taken from reference TRBV7-9 and TRBJ2-7): DTGVSQNPRHKITKRGQNVTFRCDPISEHNRLYWYRQTLGQGPEFLTYFQNEAQLEKSRLLSDRFSAERPKGSFSTLEIQRTEQGDSAMYLCASSLGGLVLHEQYFGPGTRLTVT.

This chain connects TRBV5-1 to TRBJ1-3; D is ambiguous. Deletions cut 0 bases from V and 0 bases from J, with 13 bases between. Germline CDR1 and CDR2: SGHRS and YFSETQ. The CDR3 runs to 17 residues. This CDR3 reads CASSLGQAADSGNTIYF. CDR3 in DNA: TGCGCCAGCAGCTTGGGCCAGGCAGCTGACTCTGGAAACACCATATATTTT. The full variable domain, completed using reference TRBV5-1 and TRBJ1-3, is KAGVTQTPRYLIKTRGQQVTLSCSPISGHRSVSWYQQTPGQGLQFLFEYFSETQRNKGNFPGRFSGRQFSNSRSEMNVSTLELGDSALYLCASSLGQAADSGNTIYFGEGSWLTVV.

The V call is TRBV15, the J call TRBJ1-2; 7 bases align to TRBD1. CDR3 length: 14 amino acids. Germline CDR1 reads LNHNV; CDR2 reads YYDKDF (reference sequence). Unmatched junction bases numbered 4, after V lost 3 bases and J lost 3 bases. CDR3 nucleotide sequence: TGTGCCACCAGCAGCGACAGGGACCACTATGGCTACACCTTC. Its protein is CATSSDRDHYGYTF. The whole variable domain, remainder taken from reference TRBV15 and TRBJ1-2, is DAMVIQNPRYQVTQFGKPVTLSCSQTLNHNVMYWYQQKSSQAPKLLFHYYDKDFNNEADTPDNFQSRRPNTSFCFLDIRSPGLGDTAMYLCATSSDRDHYGYTFGSGTRLTVV.

The V gene is TRBV14, the J gene TRBJ2-7; 7 nucleotides line up with TRBD2. CDR1 is SGHDN and CDR2 is FVKESK in the germline V gene. V lost 4 bases and J lost 4; bases outside the gene matches: 10. The CDR3 spans 15 residues. CDR3 DNA: TGTGCCAGCAGCCCTAGAGGGGCCGGGGGGTACGAGCAGTACTTC. This encodes CASSPRGAGGYEQYF.

This sequence joins TRBV7-9 and TRBJ1-2, with D perhaps TRBD1 (6 bases). Looked up from germline, CDR1 is SEHNR and CDR2 is FQNEAQ (reference sequence). Trimming pared 1 base from V and 11 bases from J, leaving 17 bases between. The CDR3 length is 14 residues. Written as DNA, the CDR3 is TGTGCCAGCAGCTTAGTTATGATGGTACAGGGATACACCTTC. Protein sequence: CASSLVMMVQGYTF.

V gene TRBV27 combines with J gene TRBJ1-5; 7 nucleotides line up with TRBD1. The germline CDR1 and CDR2 sequences are MNHEY and SMNVEV (reference sequence). Trimming removed 5 bases from V and 9 bases from J; junction bases left unmatched: 13. CDR3 length: 15 amino acids. CDR3 region: CASSRSPGQDRPQHF. The CDR3 DNA reads as TGTGCCAGCAGTCGATCCCCTGGACAGGATAGGCCCCAGCATTTT.

The rearrangement uses TRBV27 and TRBJ2-7; the D gene is possibly TRBD2 (5 bases). The length of the CDR3 is 13 residues. The V end lost 1 base, the J end lost 5 bases, and 9 bases lay between the germline ends. Germline-derived CDR1 and CDR2 are MNHEY and SMNVEV (reference sequence). The CDR3 coding sequence is TGTGCCAGCAGTTTATACCGGGATGACGAGCAGTACTTC. Its protein product is CASSLYRDDEQYF.

The J gene is TRBJ2-7, the V gene TRBV11-1; 8 bases agree with TRBD1. Germline CDR1 and CDR2: SGHAT and FQDESV (reference sequence). Trimming cost V 5 bases and J 2 bases; bases outside gene matches: 2. The CDR3 extends over 13 amino acids. The CDR3, as DNA: TGTGCCAGCAGCCCCAGGGGGCCCTACGAGCAGTACTTC. Its protein is CASSPRGPYEQYF.

The rearrangement uses TRBV9 and TRBJ2-7, with D maybe TRBD1 (6 bases). This CDR3 is built from 12 residues. Trimming pared 3 bases from V and 2 bases from J, leaving 6 bases between. CDR1 and CDR2 (germline): SGDLS, YYNGEE. The CDR3 DNA reads as TGTGCCAGCAGCGGGACAGCCTACGAGCAGTACTTC. Protein sequence: CASSGTAYEQYF. The full variable domain, completed using reference TRBV9 and TRBJ2-7, is DSGVTQTPKHLITATGQRVTLRCSPRSGDLSVYWYQQSLDQGLQFLIQYYNGEERAKGNILERFSAQQFPDLHSELNLSSLELGDSALYFCASSGTAYEQYFGPGTRLTVT.